The clone carrying this T cell receptor beta chain has a count of ten or more. Its antigen is currently unknown. The CDR3 sequence is 16 residues long. Germline CDR1 reads MDHEN; CDR2 reads SYDVKM. Trimming took 6 bases from V and 0 from J, leaving 17 bases between them. Regions amplified from RNA transcripts were the TCR beta CDR3 regions. First-round RT-PCR targeting the TCR CDR3 was performed with the HTBI primer set. Using its own MiXCR run on the multiplex PCR reads, TCRdb lists one record per CDR3 protein. Of approximately 710,000 distinct CDR3 sequences listed, about 18% were seen once; the top ten hold roughly 15%. This record comes from a study of T cells in Graves' hyperthyroidism and ophthalmopathy. The study, taken as a whole, reports: Ophthalmopathy cases were set apart from stable hyperthyroidism by a 13 V-J model.

Exclusion of patients followed from uncontrolled infection, other autoimmune disease, pregnancy or lactation. This sample holds PBMCs from less than 11 ml fresh peripheral blood. The TCR sequence derives from a middle-aged man with Graves' hyperthyroidism. This chain uses TRBV28 with TRBJ1-1; TRBD1 might be the D (6 bases). Sequencing input: blood. The CDR3 DNA sequence: TGTGCCAGCAGGGTAGGGGGGGCGGCCATGAACACTGAAGCTTTCTTT. Amino acids: CASRVGGAAMNTEAFF.